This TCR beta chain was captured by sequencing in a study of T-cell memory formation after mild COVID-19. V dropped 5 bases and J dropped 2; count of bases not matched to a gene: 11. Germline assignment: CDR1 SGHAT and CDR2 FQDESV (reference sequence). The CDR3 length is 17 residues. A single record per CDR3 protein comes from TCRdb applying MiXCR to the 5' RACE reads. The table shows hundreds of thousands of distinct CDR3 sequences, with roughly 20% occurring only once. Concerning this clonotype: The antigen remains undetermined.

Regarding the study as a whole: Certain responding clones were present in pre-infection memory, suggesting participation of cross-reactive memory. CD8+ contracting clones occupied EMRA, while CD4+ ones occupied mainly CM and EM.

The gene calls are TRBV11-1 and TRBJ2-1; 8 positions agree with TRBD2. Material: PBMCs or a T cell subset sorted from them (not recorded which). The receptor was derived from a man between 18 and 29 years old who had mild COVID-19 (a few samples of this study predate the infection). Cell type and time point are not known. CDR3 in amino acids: CASSRWWRGAAYNEQFF. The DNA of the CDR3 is TGTGCCAGCAGCCGGTGGTGGCGGGGGGCGGCCTACAATGAGCAGTTCTTC.